The 11 T cell receptor beta chains below all came from one sample that was sequenced in a study of shared clonotypes between healthy human individuals. Libraries were prepared by immunoSEQ multiplex PCR; TCRdb keeps only in-frame clonotypes and omits some of them. The table shows some 2.1 million clones, with 85% to 95% occurring only once. It was CD45RO-negative cells, positively selected for CCR7, that made up naive CD8 cells, with terminally differentiated effector memory CD45RA+ cells excluded. The sample comprised naive CD8+ T cells from PBMCs. The receptor source for this set is a man between 18 and 35 years old in good health. Some clones in this sample may be carry-over from other donors' samples.

The chain recombines TRBV5-8 with TRBJ2-1, with a possible D match to TRBD2 (5 bases). V was clipped by 2 bases and J by 1 base, with 7 bases between them. In germline, CDR1 is SGHTS, CDR2 YDEGEE. This CDR3 spans 14 amino acids. CDR3 coding DNA: TGTGCCAGCAGCTTACGGGGTTCCTACAATGAGCAGTTCTTC. The encoded protein is CASSLRGSYNEQFF.

The chain uses TRBV27 and TRBJ2-7; D is unresolved. V was shortened by 2 bases and J by 3 bases, with 11 bases between the two germline ends. There are 14 residues in the CDR3. Germline CDR1 and CDR2: MNHEY and SMNVEV (reference sequence). The CDR3 spells CASSLDGRNYEQYF. For the CDR3, the DNA is TGTGCCAGCAGTTTAGATGGCAGAAACTACGAGCAGTACTTC.

In regard to this clone: The sample holds other DNA sequences that translate to the same CDR3. The chain links TRBV6-5 to TRBJ2-7, with 10 nucleotides matching TRBD2. The CDR3 has 14 amino acids. Germline loops: CDR1 MNHEY, CDR2 SVGAGI. Trimming took 6 bases from V and 3 from J; bases not matched to a gene: 5. This CDR3 is CASSRGLADYEQYF. CDR3 DNA sequence: TGTGCCAGCAGCCGAGGACTAGCGGACTACGAGCAGTACTTC.

With respect to this clone: The same CDR3 can be traced to other DNA sequences in this sample. V and J are TRBV7-9 and TRBJ2-5, with 8 bases aligning to TRBD1. The germline CDR1 and CDR2 sequences are SEHNR and FQNEAQ (reference sequence). The V segment lost 4 bases and the J segment 3 bases; nucleotides outside the gene matches: 4. The CDR3 spans 14 residues. The CDR3 protein is CASSSRTGKETQYF. CDR3 nucleotides: TGTGCCAGCAGCTCCAGGACAGGGAAAGAGACCCAGTACTTC.

V gene TRBV7-8 combines with J gene TRBJ1-3; 7 nucleotides align to TRBD1. There are 16 residues in the CDR3. From germline, CDR1 is SGHVS and CDR2 FQNEAQ. The ends lost 2 bases at V and 3 bases at J; junction bases unmatched: 7. CDR3 loop: CASSLLVRTGGNTIYF. DNA for the CDR3: TGTGCCAGCAGCTTATTGGTTCGGACAGGTGGAAACACCATATATTTT.

This rearrangement joins TRBV27 to TRBJ2-1; the D gene could be TRBD1 or TRBD2 (5 bases each). Germline V gives CDR1 MNHEY, CDR2 SMNVEV (reference sequence). The germline V and J ends were trimmed by 5 bases and 7 bases, with 12 bases remaining between them. The CDR3 is 13 amino acids. This CDR3 is CASSRGRANEQFF. The CDR3, as DNA: TGTGCCAGCAGTCGGGGCCGAGCTAATGAGCAGTTCTTC.

V usage is TRBV9 and J usage is TRBJ2-5; 8 bases line up with TRBD2. Trimming at V came to 0 bases and at J to 1 base, leaving 2 bases not matched to a gene. The CDR3 sequence is 15 residues long. In germline, CDR1 is SGDLS, CDR2 YYNGEE. The CDR3 region is CASSVAAGVQETQYF. Written as DNA, the CDR3 is TGTGCCAGCAGCGTAGCAGCGGGAGTCCAAGAGACCCAGTACTTC.

This clone has a handful of counts. V is TRBV19 and J is TRBJ1-4; TRBD1 matches at 8 bases. Germline trimming cut 10 bases from V and 12 bases from J; bases unmatched to any gene: 13. In germline, CDR1 is LNHDA, CDR2 SQIVND (reference sequence). This CDR3 has 13 residues. The CDR3 DNA reads TGTGCCACGAACGACAGGGGAGGCTGGGAACTGTTTTTT. It codes for CATNDRGGWELFF.

The rearrangement uses TRBV7-8 and TRBJ2-7, with D perhaps given as TRBD1 or TRBD2 (5 bases each). The germline V gene has CDR1 SGHVS and CDR2 FQNEAQ. This CDR3 region has 16 residues. V dropped 5 bases and J dropped 4 bases, with 21 bases sitting between them. Here the CDR3 DNA reads TGTGCCAGCAGCCCGTCTCCGACCGGGGCCACTTACGAGCAGTACTTC. It translates to CASSPSPTGATYEQYF.

About this clone: Other DNA sequences from this sample encode an identical CDR3 as well. V is TRBV9 and J is TRBJ2-1; D ambiguous. V was pared by 0 bases and J by 7 bases, with 5 bases between. The CDR3 has 12 amino acids. Germline CDR1 SGDLS, CDR2 YYNGEE. The CDR3 region has the DNA TGTGCCAGCAGCGTAGGGGAAAATGAGCAGTTCTTC. This codes for CASSVGENEQFF.

The table lists this clone with a count of one. The J gene is TRBJ2-7, the V gene TRBV4-3; D may match TRBD1 or TRBD2 (6 bases each). The CDR3 totals 14 residues. Trimming stripped 0 bases from V and 7 bases from J, with 13 bases between. Germline loops: CDR1 LGHNA, CDR2 YSLEER. Written as DNA, the CDR3 is TGCGCCAGCAGCCAAGATACGGGGGCGCGGGAGCAGTACTTC. Its protein is CASSQDTGAREQYF.